This T cell receptor (beta chain) was captured by sequencing in a study of patients and donors after allogeneic stem cell transplantation. This CDR3 spans 15 amino acids. From germline, CDR1 is SGHNT and CDR2 YYREEE (reference sequence). Trimming cost V 4 bases and J 1 base, with 14 bases left between them. TCRdb processed the RT-PCR reads anew with MiXCR; each CDR3 protein has one entry. Of about 960,000 distinct CDR3 sequences listed, approximately 18% were seen once; the top ten hold under 6.5%. The chain joins TRBV5-4 to TRBJ2-5, with D tentatively TRBD2 (5 bases). The receptor's source is a human donor who was either an allogeneic HSCT recipient or a stem cell or donor lymphocyte infusion donor (not recorded which). It is not recorded whose cells these are; they may come from a transplant donor. Sequencing input: blood, either unsorted or a sorted T cell fraction (not recorded which). The CDR3 reads CASSRGSGSQETQYF. The CDR3 DNA sequence: TGTGCCAGCAGCCGGGGATCGGGGAGCCAAGAGACCCAGTACTTC.